The T cell receptor (beta chain) under discussion was sequenced for a study of breast tumors, draining lymph nodes, adjacent tissues. The CDR3 sequence is 13 residues long. Germline V CDR1 and CDR2: DFQATT, SNEGSKA (reference sequence). V gave up 6 bases and J gave up 3 bases; unmatched junction bases: 8. Study-level points and caveats: Luminal-like breast cancer showed significantly greater tumor-nontumor repertoire similarity than basal-like breast cancer did. The data were judged consistent with most tumor T cells coming from lymph node and expanding in tumor. Data only fit, rather than demonstrated, lymph node origin of most tumor T cells.

Breast cancer patients provided tissue from their axillary draining lymph nodes. A single record per CDR3 protein comes from TCRdb applying MiXCR to the multiplex PCR reads. The sample records about 130,000 distinct CDR3 sequences, around 20% being singletons. This clonotype was observed many times. The antigen remains unidentified. J is TRBJ2-7 and V is TRBV20-1, with TRBD1 matching 7 bases. Sequenced input: axillary lymph node tissue. The TCR was taken from a female donor with breast cancer. Some clones in this sample may be carry-over from other donors' samples. CDR3 loop: CSAPDRSLYEQYF. The DNA of the CDR3 is TGCAGTGCCCCGGACAGGTCCCTCTACGAGCAGTACTTC.